Listed here are 2 T cell receptor beta chains from one sample, sequenced in a study of blood T cell repertoires in COVID-19. Assay: immunoSEQ multiplex PCR; the TCRdb copy retains only in-frame clones and omits some. The sample comprises around 200,000 clones, 85% to 90% of which are singletons, and more than 6.5% rests with the top ten. Input material: peripheral blood. The source is an elderly woman in a cohort sampled during active or convalescent COVID-19.

The CDR3 loop reads CASSGTGYGYTF. DNA of the CDR3: TGTGCCAGCAGCGGGACAGGCTATGGCTACACCTTC. The rearrangement joins TRBV6-2 or TRBV6-3 to TRBJ1-2, with TRBD1 matching over 8 bases. J lost 4 bases, V lost 6 bases, and 1 base had no gene match. This CDR3 spans 12 amino acids. Germline lookup yields CDR1 MNHEY and CDR2 SVGEGT.

V and J are TRBV6-5 and TRBJ2-6; a weak D match, TRBD2 (5 bases). Germline-derived CDR1 and CDR2 are MNHEY and SVGAGI. The CDR3 has 16 residues. Trimming shortened V by 4 bases and J by 3 bases, and 13 bases separated the two germline ends. The CDR3 loop is CASSSAGGGGANVLTF. The CDR3 region has the DNA TGTGCCAGCAGTTCAGCCGGCGGAGGTGGGGCCAACGTCCTGACTTTC.